This is a list of T cell receptor beta chains from one sample in a study of CD8+CD57+ T cells in acquired aplastic anemia. TCRdb passed the reads through MiXCR, listing each CDR3 protein once. The data contain about 160,000 distinct CDR3 sequences, less than 60% of them singletons. The specimen sequenced was sorted CD4+, CD8+, or CD8+CD57+ T cells (not recorded which) from PBMCs. The receptors stem from a human donor with aplastic anemia. CDR3s include the opening cysteine and the closing phenylalanine or tryptophan. D genes are given only for firm matches. Size values are once, few and many counts, or a class for expanded clones, and some rows have none.

V gene: TRBV10-3
D gene: TRBD1
J gene: TRBJ2-7
clone size: .
CDR3 DNA: TGTGCCGCCGCTACCGGGACAGTCGGATACGAGCAGTACTTC
CDR3 protein: CAAATGTVGYEQYF

V gene: TRBV7-2
D gene: TRBD2
J gene: TRBJ2-1
clone size: many
CDR3 DNA: TGTGCCAGCAGCGGGGGGACTAGCGGGAGTCCCTACAATGAGCAGTTCTTC
CDR3 protein: CASSGGTSGSPYNEQFF

V gene: TRBV14
D gene: .
J gene: TRBJ2-7
clone size: many
CDR3 DNA: TGTGCCAGCAGCCTGATGGACGGTCCCGGGTACTTC
CDR3 protein: CASSLMDGPGYF

V gene: TRBV5-1
D gene: TRBD1
J gene: TRBJ1-2
clone size: .
CDR3 DNA: TGCGCCAGCAGCTTGGGACAGGGGGCAGTAGGCTACACCTTC
CDR3 protein: CASSLGQGAVGYTF

V gene: TRBV3-1
D gene: TRBD1
J gene: TRBJ1-2
clone size: .
CDR3 DNA: TGTGCCAGCAGAGGGGACAGCGCTCCCTATGGCTACACCTTC
CDR3 protein: CASRGDSAPYGYTF

V gene: TRBV2
D gene: .
J gene: TRBJ2-7
clone size: .
CDR3 DNA: TGTGCCAGCAGGGCCTCGGCAGGACCCTACGAGCAGTACTTC
CDR3 protein: CASRASAGPYEQYF

V gene: TRBV20-1
D gene: TRBD2
J gene: TRBJ2-1
clone size: many
CDR3 DNA: TGCAGTGCTCCTAACCCCGGGACTAGCGGGTACAATGAGCAGTTCTTC
CDR3 protein: CSAPNPGTSGYNEQFF

V gene: TRBV6-1
D gene: TRBD1
J gene: TRBJ2-2
clone size: many
CDR3 DNA: TGTGCCAGCAGGGGGACAGGGACCGGGGAGCTGTTTTTT
CDR3 protein: CASRGTGTGELFF

V gene: TRBV6-1
D gene: .
J gene: TRBJ1-2
clone size: many
CDR3 DNA: TGTGCCAGCAGTCACTATGGCTACACCTTC
CDR3 protein: CASSHYGYTF

V gene: TRBV10-1
D gene: .
J gene: TRBJ2-1
clone size: many
CDR3 DNA: TGCGCCAGCAGTGAGGTGTGGGTTTGTACTAGCTCCTACAATGAGCAGTTCTTC
CDR3 protein: CASSEVWVCTSSYNEQFF